This record covers a single T cell receptor (beta chain). No antigen is known for it. Per-base quality was not reported, and no clone a single base away is much larger than it. The donors were healthy, HIV-negative adults with no recently reported acute infections or vaccinations. All donors were Caucasian adults living in Nashville, Tennessee, USA. Magnetic negative selection was used to enrich CD4+ T cells, after which naive cells were positively selected on CD45RA and the negative fraction became the memory subset. Blood was obtained by leukapheresis, after which PBMCs were separated by Ficoll-Histopaque density gradient centrifugation and cryopreserved in liquid nitrogen vapor phase. Purity and quantity of every magnetically sorted T cell population were checked by analytical flow cytometry. Genomic DNA was isolated from each sorted fraction and quantified by UV absorbance on a Nanodrop 2000c.

This sample was included in a study of shared clonotypes between healthy human individuals (TCRdb year 2020). Looking at the study overall: Two women and a few men aged 18 to 49 years were included in the cohort. To estimate repertoire size and how much clonotype sharing occurs between individuals, the study deeply sequenced the blood TCR repertoires of five healthy adults. For each donor, CD4 naive and CD4 memory were each run on three plates, CD8 naive on two plates, and CD8 memory on one plate. Between about 0.9 and 9 billion PBMCs per donor were obtained by leukapheresis. To increase sequencing depth and limit assay-specific biases, TCR repertoire library preparation and sequencing were carried out by different laboratories using diverse techniques.

The study at large found these results: Compared with non-shared clonotypes, clonotypes shared by all four sorted-subset donors had higher generation probabilities. Sampling was limited to blood, and TCR repertoires in tissue likely differ from TCR repertoires in blood. Across several donors, approximately 5% of naive CD4, roughly 3.8% of naive CD8, roughly 2.3% of memory CD4, and roughly 0.41% of memory CD8 clonotypes were shared. Rarefaction of sorted-subset datasets indicated incomplete sequencing despite the large sequencing depth. Estimated clonotype richness was generally larger for naive than for memory subsets. Based on pairwise subsampling, the degree of clonotype sharing among donors was expected to be affected by sequencing depth. Because the study included only a small number of donors, the genetic and exposure-history diversity represented was limited.

The CDR3 goes from the cysteine to the phenylalanine over 15 residues. The CDR3 DNA has 45 bases and is translated from base 1. Taken from the germline V gene, the CDR1 and CDR2 loops are SGHAT and FQNNGV. After removal of 5 bases from V and 7 bases from J, the junction retains 8 bases not matched to a gene. TCR CDR3 regions were amplified from genomic DNA by multiplex PCR using the deep immunoSEQ assay. For each cell subset, the extracted genomic DNA was distributed evenly across all wells of several immunoSEQ 96-well plates, and each plate served as one replicate. For sorted subsets, each replicate PCR was loaded with roughly 0.2 ug genomic DNA, equivalent to 30,000 to 35,000 T cell genomes. Purified libraries were measured with a Qubit 3.0 fluorometer, size-checked on a Bioanalyzer 2100, and measured again with the KAPA Library Quantification kit. Every immunoSEQ 96-well plate was sequenced on a separate single-read 150-cycle Illumina NextSeq 550 flow cell. The original pipeline was this. Because only junctional sequences without quality scores were contained in the immunoSEQ output, filtering matching that applied to full-length reads could not be performed. To assign V/J genes and CDR3, sequences were annotated against IMGT germline references using PyIR, a Python wrapper for IgBLAST v1.9. Reads were filtered out if the reads had weak V/J assignments (E-value above 1e-6), no CDR3, stop codons, out-of-frame junctions, or ambiguous translated residues. V3J clonotypes were defined by identical inferred V gene, J gene, and CDR3 amino acid sequence. Percentage overlap between repertoires was computed as shared unique clonotypes divided by the size of the smaller repertoire. RTK rarefaction, the Chao1 estimator, and Recon v2.1 estimates of unobserved clonotypes were used to assess repertoire richness. OLGA was used to compute generation probabilities for all TCRbeta clonotypes that the gDNA method yielded from a handful of donors. TCRdb retrieved this table from immuneACCESS and kept in-frame rearrangements only. Not all clones are present; in checked studies, unresolved V genes account for under half, and no reason is known for the remainder. V and J calls plus clone size are reproduced from that table; the DNA served to infer D and trimming. Counted in this sample were some 1 million clones; about 76% of them appeared once. In total, the top ten clones hold less than 1.5% of the sample.

Rearrangement joined TRBV11-2 to TRBJ2-7; TRBD2 aligns with 13 central bases. The sample was memory CD4+ T cells sorted from blood. Read against the paper, the sample's cell subset or site label means: CD45RA-negative fraction. The receptor was derived from a man between 18 and 29 years old in good health. The nucleotide sequence reads as follows: TGTGCCAGCAGCCGCACTAGCGGGGGGGTTGGGGAGCAGTACTTC. Its translation is CASSRTSGGVGEQYF.